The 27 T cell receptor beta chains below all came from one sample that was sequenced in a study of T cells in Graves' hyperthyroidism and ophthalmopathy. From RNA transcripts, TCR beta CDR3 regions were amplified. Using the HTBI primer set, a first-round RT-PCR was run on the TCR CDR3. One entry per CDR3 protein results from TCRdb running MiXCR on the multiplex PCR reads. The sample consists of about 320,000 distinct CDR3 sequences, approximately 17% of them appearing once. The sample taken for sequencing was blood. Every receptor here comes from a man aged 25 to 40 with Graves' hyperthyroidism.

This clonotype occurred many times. The CDR3 bases are TGTGCCAGCAGCTTAAGAGTCCATGCCCTTTACGAGCAGTTCTTC. This translates into CASSLRVHALYEQFF. The chain links TRBV11-2 to TRBJ2-1; no clear D. The CDR3 loop spans 15 amino acids. V was clipped by 2 bases and J by 10 bases, with 18 bases between them. Per germline, CDR1 SGHAT and CDR2 FQNNGV.

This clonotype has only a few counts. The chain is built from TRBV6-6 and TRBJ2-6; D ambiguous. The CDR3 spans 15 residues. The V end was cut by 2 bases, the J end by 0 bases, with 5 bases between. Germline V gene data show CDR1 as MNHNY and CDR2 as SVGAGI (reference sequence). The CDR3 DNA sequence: TGTGCCAGCAGTTACACATACTCTGGGGCCAACGTCCTGACTTTC. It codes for CASSYTYSGANVLTF.

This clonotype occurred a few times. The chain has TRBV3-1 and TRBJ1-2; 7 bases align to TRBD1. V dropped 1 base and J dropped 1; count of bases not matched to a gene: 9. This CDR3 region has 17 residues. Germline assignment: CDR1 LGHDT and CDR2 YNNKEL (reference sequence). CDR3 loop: CASSQVARGRNNYGYTF. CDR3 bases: TGTGCCAGCAGCCAAGTGGCCAGGGGGAGAAATAACTATGGCTACACCTTC.

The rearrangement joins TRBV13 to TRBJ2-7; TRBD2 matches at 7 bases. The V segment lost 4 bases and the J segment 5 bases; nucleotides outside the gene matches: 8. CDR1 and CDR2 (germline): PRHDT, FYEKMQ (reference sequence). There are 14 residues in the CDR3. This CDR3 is CASSSSSGQNEQYF. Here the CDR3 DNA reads TGTGCCAGCAGCTCCTCTAGCGGTCAAAACGAGCAGTACTTC.

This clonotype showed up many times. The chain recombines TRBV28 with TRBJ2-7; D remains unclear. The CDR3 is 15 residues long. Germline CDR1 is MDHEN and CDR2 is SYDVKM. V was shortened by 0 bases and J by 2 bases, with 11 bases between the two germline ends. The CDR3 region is CASSLWQRTTYEQYF. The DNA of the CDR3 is TGTGCCAGCAGTTTATGGCAAAGGACCACCTACGAGCAGTACTTC.

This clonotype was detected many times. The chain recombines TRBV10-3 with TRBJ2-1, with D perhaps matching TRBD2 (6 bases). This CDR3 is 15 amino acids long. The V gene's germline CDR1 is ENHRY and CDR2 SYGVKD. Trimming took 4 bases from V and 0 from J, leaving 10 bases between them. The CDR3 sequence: CAISGGRDSYNEQFF. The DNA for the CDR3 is TGTGCCATCAGTGGCGGGCGGGACTCCTACAATGAGCAGTTCTTC.

CDR3 in DNA: TGTGCCAGCAGCCTCCCTCTTAGCGGGGGGGACTACGAGCAGTACTTC. This gives the protein CASSLPLSGGDYEQYF. V and J are TRBV6-1 and TRBJ2-7; 11 positions agree with TRBD2. This CDR3 contains 16 residues. Looked up from germline, CDR1 is MNHNS and CDR2 is SASEGT. Trimming at V came to 6 bases and at J to 3 bases, leaving 10 bases not matched to a gene.

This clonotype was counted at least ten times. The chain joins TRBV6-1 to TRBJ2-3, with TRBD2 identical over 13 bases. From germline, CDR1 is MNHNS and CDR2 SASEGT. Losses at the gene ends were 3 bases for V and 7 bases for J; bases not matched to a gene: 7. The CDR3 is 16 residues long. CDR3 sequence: CASSETSGGSSYTQYF. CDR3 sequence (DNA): TGTGCCAGCAGTGAGACTAGCGGGGGGTCCAGTTATACGCAGTATTTT.

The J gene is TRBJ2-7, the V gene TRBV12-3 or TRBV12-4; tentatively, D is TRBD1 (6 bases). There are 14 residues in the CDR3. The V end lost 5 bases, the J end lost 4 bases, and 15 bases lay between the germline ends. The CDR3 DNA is TGTGCCAGCAGTCTCGGGACATGGGGATACGAGCAGTACTTC. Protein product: CASSLGTWGYEQYF.

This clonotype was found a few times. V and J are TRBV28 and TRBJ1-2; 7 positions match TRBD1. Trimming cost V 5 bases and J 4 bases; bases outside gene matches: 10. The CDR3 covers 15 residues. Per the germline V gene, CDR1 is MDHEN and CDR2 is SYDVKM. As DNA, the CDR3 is TGTGCCAGCAGTCTGGGACAGAACACCCTCTATGGCTACACCTTC. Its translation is CASSLGQNTLYGYTF.

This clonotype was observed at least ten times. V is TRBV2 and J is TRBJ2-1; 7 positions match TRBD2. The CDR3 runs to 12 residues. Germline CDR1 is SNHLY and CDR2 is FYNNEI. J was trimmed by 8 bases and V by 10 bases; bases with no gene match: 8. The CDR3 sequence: CAIKSSGDEQFF. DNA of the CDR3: TGTGCCATTAAATCCAGCGGGGATGAGCAGTTCTTC.

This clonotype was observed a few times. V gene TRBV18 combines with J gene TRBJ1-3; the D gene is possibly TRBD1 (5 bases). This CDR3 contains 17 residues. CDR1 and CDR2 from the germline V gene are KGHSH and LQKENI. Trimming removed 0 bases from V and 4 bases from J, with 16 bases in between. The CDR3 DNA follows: TGTGCCAGCTCACCACCGGGGGGACTACGGTCCGGAAACACCATATATTTT. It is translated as CASSPPGGLRSGNTIYF. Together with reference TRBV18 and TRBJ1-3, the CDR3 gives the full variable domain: NAGVMQNPRHLVRRRGQEARLRCSPMKGHSHVYWYRQLPEEGLKFMVYLQKENIIDESGMPKERFSAEFPKEGPSILRIQQVVRGDSAAYFCASSPPGGLRSGNTIYFGEGSWLTVV.

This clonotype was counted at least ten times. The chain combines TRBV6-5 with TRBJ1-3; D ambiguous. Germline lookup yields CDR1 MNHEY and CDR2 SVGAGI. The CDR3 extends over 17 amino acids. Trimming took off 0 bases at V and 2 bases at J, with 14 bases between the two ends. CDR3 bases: TGTGCCAGCAGTTACTCGGAACGGGGAAGTCCTGGAAACACCATATATTTT. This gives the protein CASSYSERGSPGNTIYF.

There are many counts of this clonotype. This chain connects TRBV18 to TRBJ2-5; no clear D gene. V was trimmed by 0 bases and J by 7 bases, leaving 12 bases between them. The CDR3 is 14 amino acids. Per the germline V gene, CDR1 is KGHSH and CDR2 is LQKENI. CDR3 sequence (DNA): TGTGCCAGCTCACCACCCCTCATGGTTGGGACCCAGTACTTC. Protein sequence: CASSPPLMVGTQYF.

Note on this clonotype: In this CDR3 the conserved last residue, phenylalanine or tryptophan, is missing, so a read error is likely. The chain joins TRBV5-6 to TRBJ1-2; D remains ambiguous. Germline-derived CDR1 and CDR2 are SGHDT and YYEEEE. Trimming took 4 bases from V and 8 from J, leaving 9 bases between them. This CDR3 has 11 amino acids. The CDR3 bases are TGTGCCAGCAGCCGGAGGACCGGCTACACCCTC. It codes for CASSRRTGYTL.

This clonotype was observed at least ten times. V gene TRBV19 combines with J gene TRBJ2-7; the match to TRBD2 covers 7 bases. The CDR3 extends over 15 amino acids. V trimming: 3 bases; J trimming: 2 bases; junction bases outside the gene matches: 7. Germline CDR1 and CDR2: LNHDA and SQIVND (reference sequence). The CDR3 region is CASSIASSGTYEQYF. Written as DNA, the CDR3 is TGTGCCAGTAGTATCGCGTCTAGCGGAACCTACGAGCAGTACTTC.

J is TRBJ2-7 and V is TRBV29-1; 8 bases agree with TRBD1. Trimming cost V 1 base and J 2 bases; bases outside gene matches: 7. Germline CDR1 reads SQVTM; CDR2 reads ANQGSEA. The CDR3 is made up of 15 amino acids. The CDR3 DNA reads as TGCAGCGTTGAAGGGCGCCGGGACAGGACCTACGAGCAGTACTTC. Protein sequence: CSVEGRRDRTYEQYF.

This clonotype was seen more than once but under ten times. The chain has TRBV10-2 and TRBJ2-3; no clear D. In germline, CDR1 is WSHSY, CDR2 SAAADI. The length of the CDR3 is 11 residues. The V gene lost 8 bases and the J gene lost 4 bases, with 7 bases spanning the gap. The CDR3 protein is CASGSADTQYF. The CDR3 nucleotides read TGCGCCAGCGGGTCGGCAGATACGCAGTATTTT.

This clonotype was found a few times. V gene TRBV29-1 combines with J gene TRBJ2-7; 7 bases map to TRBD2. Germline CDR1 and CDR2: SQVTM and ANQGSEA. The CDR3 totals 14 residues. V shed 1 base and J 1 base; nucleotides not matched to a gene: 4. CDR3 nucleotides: TGCAGCGTTGAAGGGACTAGGGGATCCTACGAGCAGTACTTC. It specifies CSVEGTRGSYEQYF.

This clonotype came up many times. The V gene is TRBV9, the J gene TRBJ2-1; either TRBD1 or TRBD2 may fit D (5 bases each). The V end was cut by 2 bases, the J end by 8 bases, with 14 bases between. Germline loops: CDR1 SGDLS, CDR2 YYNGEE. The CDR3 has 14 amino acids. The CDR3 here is CASSVRGEVDEQFF. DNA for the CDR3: TGTGCCAGCAGCGTGAGGGGTGAGGTCGATGAGCAGTTCTTC.

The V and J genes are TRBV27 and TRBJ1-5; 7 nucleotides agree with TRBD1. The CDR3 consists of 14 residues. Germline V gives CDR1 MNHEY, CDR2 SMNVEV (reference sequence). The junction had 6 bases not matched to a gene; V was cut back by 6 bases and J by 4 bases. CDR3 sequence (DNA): TGTGCCAGCAGGCCCACAGGGGCGAATCAGCCCCAGCATTTT. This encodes CASRPTGANQPQHF.

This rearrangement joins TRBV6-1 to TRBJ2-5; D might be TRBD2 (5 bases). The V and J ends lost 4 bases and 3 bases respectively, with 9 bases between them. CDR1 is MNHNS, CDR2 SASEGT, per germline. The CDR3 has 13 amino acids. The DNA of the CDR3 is TGTGCCAGCAGTGCTACTAGGGAAGAGACCCAGTACTTC. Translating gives CASSATREETQYF.

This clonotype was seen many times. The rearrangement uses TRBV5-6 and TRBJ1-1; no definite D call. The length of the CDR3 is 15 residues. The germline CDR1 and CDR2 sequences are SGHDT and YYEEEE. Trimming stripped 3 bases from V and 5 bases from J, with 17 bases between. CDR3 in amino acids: CASSWIGRTRTEAFF. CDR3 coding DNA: TGTGCCAGCAGCTGGATTGGACGTACTCGGACTGAAGCTTTCTTT. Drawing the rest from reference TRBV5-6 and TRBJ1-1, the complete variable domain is DAGVTQSPTHLIKTRGQQVTLRCSPKSGHDTVSWYQQALGQGPQFIFQYYEEEERQRGNFPDRFSGHQFPNYSSELNVNALLLGDSALYLCASSWIGRTRTEAFFGQGTRLTVV.

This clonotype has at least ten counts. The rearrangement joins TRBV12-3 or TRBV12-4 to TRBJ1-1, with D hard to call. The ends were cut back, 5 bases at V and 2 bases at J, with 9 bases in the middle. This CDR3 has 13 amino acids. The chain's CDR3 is CASSRTLNTEAFF. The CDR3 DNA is TGTGCCAGCAGTAGAACCTTAAACACTGAAGCTTTCTTT.

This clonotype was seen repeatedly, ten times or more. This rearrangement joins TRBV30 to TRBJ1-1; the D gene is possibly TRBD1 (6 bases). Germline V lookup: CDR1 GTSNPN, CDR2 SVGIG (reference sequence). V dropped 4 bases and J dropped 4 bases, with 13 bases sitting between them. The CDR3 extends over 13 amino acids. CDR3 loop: CAWTRGGGTEAFF. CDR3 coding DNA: TGTGCCTGGACCAGGGGAGGAGGCACTGAAGCTTTCTTT.

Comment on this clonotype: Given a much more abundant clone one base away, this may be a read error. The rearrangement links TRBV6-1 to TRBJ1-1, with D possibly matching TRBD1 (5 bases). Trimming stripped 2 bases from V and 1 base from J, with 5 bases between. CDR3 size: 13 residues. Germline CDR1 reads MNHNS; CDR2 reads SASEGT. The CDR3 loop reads CASSEQGNTEAFF. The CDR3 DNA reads TGTGCCAGCAGTGAACAGGGGAACACTGAAGCTTTCTTT.

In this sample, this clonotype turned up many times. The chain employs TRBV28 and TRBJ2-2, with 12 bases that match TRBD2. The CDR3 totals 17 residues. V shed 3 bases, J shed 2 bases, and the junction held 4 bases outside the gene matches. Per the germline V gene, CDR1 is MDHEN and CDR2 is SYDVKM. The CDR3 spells CASSLTSGSLNTGELFF. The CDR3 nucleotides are TGTGCCAGCAGTTTGACTAGCGGGAGCCTAAACACCGGGGAGCTGTTTTTT.